A single T cell receptor beta chain is shown here with its context. Its antigen remains unidentified. It has no much larger one-base neighbor in the sample; base qualities were not kept. To prepare the library, the immunoSEQ multiplex PCR assay was applied. For the multiplex PCR, a mixture combining 60 forward primers for TCR Vbeta segments and 13 reverse primers for TCR Jbeta segments was used. A multiplex PCR assay on genomic DNA amplified the CDR3 region of rearranged TCR beta genes. The amplified TCR beta libraries were sequenced on the Illumina HiSeq System as 87-base-pair reads. The paper's processing steps were these. A later analysis counted 75 million to 100 million unique TCR beta chains across the 666 repertoires, and around 12 million of these chains were shared by at least two donors. To remove PCR and sequencing errors, raw reads were error-corrected and collapsed into unique sequences using a nearest-neighbor algorithm that merged closely related sequences. CDR3 sequences were aligned to IMGT reference sequences to assign V, D and J gene segments. Each retained sequence needed at least a six-nucleotide match to both a V gene segment and a J gene segment. A rearrangement was called productive if the CDR3 had no stop codons and remained in frame with V and J, and every other rearrangement was called non-productive. Following IMGT convention, CDR3 was defined as the stretch from the second conserved V-encoded cysteine up to the conserved J-encoded phenylalanine. In an earlier analysis of around 540 of the donors, sequences lacking an unambiguous match to a single V gene segment were excluded. An earlier analysis of 500 to 700 of the donors classified V segments as functional when productive rearrangements were above 56.7% and as segregating when the standard deviation between donors was above 5%. To diagnose cytomegalovirus status from the catalog of TCR beta chain sequences, a statistical classification framework was built. A later analysis assigned V and J genes by comparing TCR nucleotide sequences with IMGT/GENE-DB human TR gene sequences. In a later analysis, CDR3 sequences and most-parsimonious VDJ recombination scenarios were assigned using the TCRdist pipeline. In a later analysis, each TCR beta chain was defined by its CDR3 amino acid sequence together with its V-gene family, and reads lacking a unique V-gene family were excluded. To address suspected cross-contamination and a sequencing artifact, a later analysis removed several hundred highly shared, low-generation-probability nucleotide sequences. In a later analysis, a clonal expansion index for each public chain was calculated from normalized within-repertoire ranks of inferred template counts. A later analysis computed generation probabilities with a VDJ recombination model fitted to out-of-frame rearrangements, and checked the results against IGoR. A later analysis scored TCR-TCR, TCR-HLA and TCR-CMV co-occurrence with hypergeometric tests, applying a repertoire-size bias correction to TCR pairs. In a later analysis, false discovery rates were estimated by permuting HLA or CMV assignments 20 times. In a later analysis, co-occurring TCRs were grouped with DBSCAN, and TCRdist sequence similarity was added when clustering was performed within HLA-allele-positive subsets. Repertoires with fewer than 30,000 or more than 120,000 public chains, plus five repertoires with anomalous nucleotide sharing, were excluded from co-occurrence clustering. Not all clones reach the TCRdb copy of this immuneACCESS table, which keeps in-frame sequences only. Checked studies attribute under half of the gap to unresolved V genes and leave the rest unexplained. V and J calls and clone size are given by that table; D and trimming were obtained from the DNA. The sample profile shows about 210,000 clones; roughly 85% of them were found once. The ten largest clones take up 1.5% to 2% of the sample.

The sample belongs to a study of cytomegalovirus exposure and HLA in healthy donors (dated by TCRdb to the late 2010s). In terms of the full investigation: According to an earlier analysis of 550 to 700 of the donors, about 190 million T cells yielded some 110 million unique TCR beta sequences and about 280 Gb of sequence data. Approximately 330 gigabases of sequencing data and roughly 80 million unique TCR sequences made up an early release that covered some 640 HLA-typed donors. Among the roughly 380 genotyped donors, around 81% belonged to the genetic ancestry cluster associated with self-reported Caucasian donors. The study aimed to test whether cataloging public T cell receptors could reveal signatures of past pathogen exposure. The study used immunosequencing to profile the T cell repertoires of approximately 640 subjects and linked those repertoires to cytomegalovirus serostatus. Besides the first cohort of roughly 660 subjects, a separate validation cohort made up of 120 different subjects was used. The study combined high-throughput TCR immunosequencing, statistical association of individual TCRs with disease status, and machine learning to predict cytomegalovirus infection status. To study patterns of TCR occurrence, a later analysis re-analyzed previously published TCR beta repertoires from under 750 donors and added high-resolution HLA genotyping. The later analysis used no new phenotypic data to find candidate immune exposures, relying instead on TCR beta sequences and their occurrence across donors. An earlier analysis of nearly 600 of the donors applied high-throughput TCR beta sequencing to assess whether each TCR beta V gene segment acted as functional or pseudogenic. Alongside the repertoire data, information on donor age, sex, ethnicity and CMV serostatus was compiled. In a later genetic analysis, genome-wide SNP genotypes for about 55% of the roughly 700 donors were used, and that subset was treated as a discovery cohort. All discovery cohort repertoires had been generated on a single sequencing platform. HLA typing included class I and class II loci at four-digit resolution. Typing coverage varied by locus: about 629-640 donors for A, B, C, DRB1 and DQB1; more than 500 for DQA1; about 590 for DPA1; fewer than 480 for DPB1. Roughly 5 DR-DQ haplotypes were handled as single units for association and clustering, since linkage in the cohort was strong. Among around 400 genotyped donors of the cohort, an average of approximately 220,000 unique TCR beta nucleotide sequences was sequenced per donor, of which 15% to 20% were non-productive. The paper as a whole reports these results and caveats: Three of the identified cytomegalovirus-associated TCR beta chains were confirmed in vitro to be specific for cytomegalovirus antigens. In a later genetic analysis, a missense DCLRE1C variant was associated with V-gene and J-gene trimming of TCR beta chains, and the association was replicated in an independent cohort. In a later analysis, HLA-associated TCR beta chains were found to be more clonally expanded and to have lower generation probabilities than equally common non-associated chains. In a later genetic analysis, fewer N-insertions in productive TCRs were reported among donors in an Asian-associated ancestry cluster than the roughly 670-donor mean. Correlated functional status among segregating V segments might be attributable to linkage disequilibrium, but an unknown experimental factor could not be ruled out. Because HLA typing was missing for some donors at each locus, association tests included only the typed subset. Assigning TCR associations to individual alleles was difficult when HLA alleles, especially DR and DQ, strongly co-occurred. A later analysis found that TCR association rates varied across HLA loci, with DRB1 alleles showing the most associated TCRs and HLA-C alleles the fewest. CMV serostatus was the only immune exposure information available for the cohort. A further reported finding was that TCR beta sequences accurately predicted the HLA-A and HLA-B alleles for most subjects in the first cohort. According to a later analysis, most CMV-associated TCR beta chains appeared to be HLA-restricted, and the HLA associations seemed to be driven largely by CMV exposure. While some public TCRs were present in many individuals, most TCR sequences turned up only very rarely across donors. Several of the top co-occurrence clusters appeared to be linked to parvovirus B19, influenza, CMV and Epstein-Barr virus, according to a later analysis. Approximately 16 rarely observed V segments, including chromosome 9 orphons, were excluded from the earlier analysis of just under 600 of the donors because counts were too low. The presence/absence analyses assumed that sequencing depth was roughly uniform across donors, and that assumption may not be true. Cytomegalovirus status was reported to be diagnosed by the classifier with high specificity and sensitivity in both the original and validation cohorts. Specific HLA alleles were associated with 15,000 to 20,000 TCR beta sequences at a false discovery rate of 0.05 in a later analysis. A cluster of highly shared sequence variants was judged likely to represent a technical artifact of the sequencing pipeline. The study listed over 150 TCR beta chains as associated with cytomegalovirus. Because the 87-base-pair reads could not distinguish some IMGT-functional V segments, including TRBV6-2 and TRBV6-3, those segments were excluded. In an earlier analysis of fewer than 750 of the donors, most TCR beta V segments were observed in productive rearrangements about 87% or about 30% of the time, broadly matching IMGT annotations. In this cohort, only TCR beta chains were sequenced, and detectable features were limited by the absence of alpha or paired-chain data. The authors suggested that the approach could potentially be generalized to other disease states and immunological phenotypes.

The cohort was made up of 500 to 850 healthy bone marrow donors. All cohort members were sampled while nominally healthy, although unrecorded immune exposures were likely present. The donor tested CMV seronegative and was one of the 352 seronegative cohort members. A peripheral blood sample was provided by each donor, and peripheral blood mononuclear cells were used for TCR beta sequencing. The Qiagen DNeasy Blood Extraction Kit was used to extract genomic DNA from the blood cell samples. V lost 5 bases and J lost 4 bases; the stretch between them is 12 bases long. From the cysteine through the phenylalanine, the CDR3 covers 13 amino acids. Only CDR3 DNA is held: 39 bases, read in frame from base 1. Taken from the germline V gene (reference sequence), the CDR1 and CDR2 loops are PRHDT and FYEKMQ.

Material: PBMCs. The V and J segments used are TRBV13 and TRBJ2-7, with TRBD1 as a weak D call on 5 bases. The TCR was taken from a male donor in good health and CMV-seronegative. The CDR3 in this case is CASSMDMVYEQYF. The base sequence is TGTGCCAGCAGCATGGACATGGTTTACGAGCAGTACTTC.